Following are 20 T cell receptor beta chains from one sample sequenced in a study of blood T cell repertoires in COVID-19. Assay: immunoSEQ multiplex PCR; the TCRdb copy retains only in-frame clones and omits some. The data hold just under 65,000 clones, with about 86% observed a single time. The source material was peripheral blood. These receptors originate from a middle-aged man with acute or convalescent COVID-19.

The rearrangement uses TRBV9 and TRBJ2-5, with D perhaps TRBD1 (7 bases). The CDR3 has 18 amino acids. The germline V gene encodes CDR1 SGDLS and CDR2 YYNGEE. Deletions cut 0 bases from V and 9 bases from J, with 27 bases between. CDR3 in DNA: TGTGCCAGCAGCGTAGAGGTTGGAGGGGGGACCAAACAGGGGCCCCAGTACTTC. Its protein product is CASSVEVGGGTKQGPQYF. Full variable domain (outside the CDR3, taken from reference TRBV9 and TRBJ2-5): DSGVTQTPKHLITATGQRVTLRCSPRSGDLSVYWYQQSLDQGLQFLIQYYNGEERAKGNILERFSAQQFPDLHSELNLSSLELGDSALYFCASSVEVGGGTKQGPQYFGPGTRLLVL.

The V gene is TRBV19, the J gene TRBJ1-6; no definite D call. The CDR3 covers 16 residues. Germline V gene data show CDR1 as LNHDA and CDR2 as SQIVND (reference sequence). V was cut by 7 bases and J by 0 bases, with 13 bases left in between. The CDR3 region is CASKETLSSYNSPLHF. The CDR3 DNA is TGTGCCAGTAAAGAGACATTGAGCTCCTATAATTCACCCCTCCACTTT.

The chain uses TRBV7-3 and TRBJ2-3, with TRBD1 as a possible D gene (5 bases). V lost 2 bases and J lost 0, with 6 bases in between. Per the germline V gene, CDR1 is SGHTA and CDR2 is FQGTGA. The CDR3 covers 14 residues. The CDR3 reads CASSLGASTDTQYF. CDR3 sequence (DNA): TGTGCCAGCAGCTTAGGGGCTAGCACAGATACGCAGTATTTT.

This chain connects TRBV7-2 to TRBJ1-5; TRBD1 matches 8 bases. The germline CDR1 and CDR2 sequences are SGHTA and FQGNSA. The CDR3 is 14 amino acids. Trimming took 4 bases from V and 4 from J; bases not matched to a gene: 3. The CDR3 reads CASSSGQDNQPQHF. CDR3 coding DNA: TGTGCCAGCAGCTCGGGACAGGATAATCAGCCCCAGCATTTT. The variable domain in full, with the rest retrieved from reference TRBV7-2 and TRBJ1-5, is GAGVSQSPSNKVTEKGKDVELRCDPISGHTALYWYRQSLGQGLEFLIYFQGNSAPDKSGLPSDRFSAERTGGSVSTLTIQRTQQEDSAVYLCASSSGQDNQPQHFGDGTRLSIL.

CDR3 sequence: CASSSGQAGVDSNQPQHF. CDR3 in DNA: TGTGCCAGTAGTTCAGGACAGGCAGGTGTCGATAGCAATCAGCCCCAGCATTTT. The chain joins TRBV19 to TRBJ1-5, with 7 nucleotides matching TRBD1. The CDR3 is made up of 18 amino acids. Germline CDR1 LNHDA, CDR2 SQIVND (reference sequence). V dropped 5 bases and J dropped 0; count of bases not matched to a gene: 13. Full variable domain (rest looked up from reference TRBV19 and TRBJ1-5): DGGITQSPKYLFRKEGQNVTLSCEQNLNHDAMYWYRQDPGQGLRLIYYSQIVNDFQKGDIAEGYSVSREKKESFPLTVTSAQKNPTAFYLCASSSGQAGVDSNQPQHFGDGTRLSIL.

This chain uses TRBV30 with TRBJ1-5; D is uncertain. The CDR3 sequence is 13 residues long. Germline V lookup: CDR1 GTSNPN, CDR2 SVGIG (reference sequence). V lost 3 bases and J 7 bases, leaving 13 bases between the germline ends. Here the CDR3 DNA reads TGTGCCTGGAGGGATGCGGGTGACCAGCCCCAGCATTTT. Encoded protein: CAWRDAGDQPQHF.

This chain joins TRBV7-9 and TRBJ2-5, with 11 bases lining up with TRBD2. The CDR3 contains 15 residues. Germline CDR1 reads SEHNR; CDR2 reads FQNEAQ (reference sequence). Trimming at V came to 5 bases and at J to 2 bases, leaving 4 bases not matched to a gene. CDR3 bases: TGTGCCAGCAGCCCCCCTAGCGGGGGGCAAGAGACCCAGTACTTC. Translating it yields CASSPPSGGQETQYF.

The V gene is TRBV19, the J gene TRBJ1-1; D is unclear. Per the germline V gene, CDR1 is LNHDA and CDR2 is SQIVND (reference sequence). The CDR3 runs 13 residues. Trimming took off 6 bases at V and 6 bases at J, with 14 bases between the two ends. DNA for the CDR3: TGTGCCAGTAGGCCCGAGGTGAGGGCTGAAGCTTTCTTT. Its translation: CASRPEVRAEAFF.

In this sample, this clone turned up a few times. J is TRBJ2-7 and V is TRBV30; D gene ambiguous. Germline CDR1 GTSNPN, CDR2 SVGIG (reference sequence). V lost 0 bases and J lost 4, with 10 bases in between. This CDR3 has 13 residues. In DNA, the CDR3 is TGTGCCTGGAGTGTACTTAACCCATACGAGCAGTACTTC. It is translated as CAWSVLNPYEQYF.

The J gene is TRBJ1-5, the V gene TRBV6-1; tentative D call: TRBD1 (6 bases). Germline V gene sequence: CDR1 MNHNS, CDR2 SASEGT. The CDR3 runs 15 residues. Trimming pared 2 bases from V and 6 bases from J, leaving 14 bases between. The CDR3 is CASSEPQGGSQPQHF. CDR3 DNA: TGTGCCAGCAGTGAACCACAGGGTGGCAGTCAGCCCCAGCATTTT.

The gene calls are TRBV2 and TRBJ1-1, with D possibly TRBD1 on 6 matching bases. Trimming removed 7 bases at V and 1 base at J, with 10 bases between. The CDR3 length is 13 residues. The germline V gene encodes CDR1 SNHLY and CDR2 FYNNEI. The CDR3 DNA reads as TGTGCCAGCACCGGACAGCCGAACACTGAAGCTTTCTTT. Residues: CASTGQPNTEAFF. The full variable domain, completed using reference TRBV2 and TRBJ1-1, is EPEVTQTPSHQVTQMGQEVILRCVPISNHLYFYWYRQILGQKVEFLVSFYNNEISEKSEIFDDQFSVERPDGSNFTLKIRSTKLEDSAMYFCASTGQPNTEAFFGQGTRLTVV.

The J gene is TRBJ2-7, the V gene TRBV5-4; 7 positions match TRBD1. This CDR3 has 13 residues. V trimming: 7 bases; J trimming: 1 base; junction bases outside the gene matches: 5. Looked up from germline, CDR1 is SGHNT and CDR2 is YYREEE (reference sequence). CDR3 DNA: TGTGCCAGCTCCGACAGGGCGTCCTACGAGCAGTACTTC. As protein: CASSDRASYEQYF.

Worth noting for this clone: This specimen includes other DNA sequences encoding the same CDR3. The rearrangement links TRBV18 to TRBJ2-2; 7 nucleotides match TRBD1. Germline CDR1 is KGHSH and CDR2 is LQKENI. J gave up 5 bases and V 3 bases, and 3 bases lay outside the gene matches. This CDR3 is 14 amino acids long. In DNA, the CDR3 is TGTGCCAGCTCACCGAGACAGGGTACCGGGGAGCTGTTTTTT. Amino acids: CASSPRQGTGELFF.

The genes are TRBV20-1 and TRBJ2-1, with TRBD2 identical over 7 bases. The CDR3 is made up of 16 amino acids. CDR1 is DFQATT and CDR2 is SNEGSKA in the germline V gene (reference sequence). V lost 3 bases, J lost 4 bases, and 12 bases stayed unmatched. Written as DNA, the CDR3 is TGCAGTGCTAGTCCAACCCCCAAGCGGGGATACAATGAGCAGTTCTTC. This encodes CSASPTPKRGYNEQFF.

The rearrangement uses TRBV29-1 and TRBJ1-5, with 8 bases identical to TRBD1. This CDR3 comprises 14 residues. J gave up 2 bases and V 7 bases, and 7 bases lay outside the gene matches. Per germline, CDR1 SQVTM and CDR2 ANQGSEA. The CDR3: CSARTGGGNQPQHF. The CDR3 DNA reads as TGCAGCGCTAGAACAGGGGGTGGCAATCAGCCCCAGCATTTT.

The CDR3 DNA reads as TGTGCCAGCAGCTTAGGGGGGGGCCTCGTGGGAAAAGAGACCCAGTACTTC. This encodes CASSLGGGLVGKETQYF. V is TRBV7-2 and J is TRBJ2-5, with D maybe TRBD2 (7 bases). V was trimmed by 1 base and J by 3 bases, leaving 18 bases between them. Germline CDR1 is SGHTA and CDR2 is FQGNSA. The CDR3 contains 17 residues.

The rearrangement uses TRBV19 and TRBJ2-5; 7 bases map to TRBD1. Germline V gene sequence: CDR1 LNHDA, CDR2 SQIVND (reference sequence). The CDR3 has 15 residues. Unmatched junction bases numbered 10, after V lost 4 bases and J lost 5 bases. CDR3 sequence: CASSTNPGQFETQYF. CDR3 DNA: TGTGCCAGTAGTACAAACCCGGGACAGTTTGAGACCCAGTACTTC.

This rearrangement joins TRBV10-2 to TRBJ1-2; the D is unclear. The CDR3 consists of 11 residues. Trimming removed 3 bases at V and 10 bases at J, with 9 bases between. CDR1 is WSHSY, CDR2 SAAADI, per germline. CDR3 region: CASSDNAYYTF. The CDR3 coding sequence is TGCGCCAGCAGTGATAACGCGTACTACACCTTC.

A single count supports this clone. The chain has TRBV11-3 and TRBJ2-7; 9 bases map to TRBD1. J lost 6 bases, V lost 5 bases, and 8 bases had no gene match. Germline V gene lookup returns CDR1 SGHNT and CDR2 YENEEA. The CDR3 spans 14 residues. The CDR3 sequence is CASSRDRVMSEQYF. In nucleotides, the CDR3 is TGTGCCAGCAGCCGGGACAGGGTAATGAGCGAGCAGTACTTC.

V is TRBV24-1 and J is TRBJ2-3; maybe TRBD2 (6 bases). With 3 bases removed from V and 2 bases from J, the gap between germline ends came to 8 bases. CDR1 is KGHDR, CDR2 SFDVKD, per germline. This CDR3 region has 14 residues. The CDR3 loop reads CATSDRDFTDTQYF. The CDR3 region has the DNA TGTGCCACCAGTGATCGGGACTTCACAGATACGCAGTATTTT.